This T cell receptor (beta chain) was captured in a study of shared clonotypes between healthy human individuals. This clone was seen more than once but under ten times. Data came from immunoSEQ multiplex PCR; TCRdb stores just in-frame clones and leaves some out. This sample has some 300,000 clones, with less than 85% found just once. Looked up from germline, CDR1 is SGHNT and CDR2 is YYREEE (reference sequence). CDR3 length: 17 amino acids. Trimming shortened V by 0 bases and J by 3 bases, and 17 bases separated the two germline ends. What was sequenced was memory CD4+ T cells sorted from blood. Stated subset: CD45RA-negative fraction. The receptor's source is a man aged 25-40 years in good health. The chain combines TRBV5-4 with TRBJ2-3, with D unclear. The CDR3 protein is CASSLGVGSGGTDTQYF. The CDR3 DNA is TGTGCCAGCAGCTTGGGTGTTGGCTCCGGTGGGACAGATACGCAGTATTTT.